This T cell receptor beta chain originates from a study of T cell clonality in common variable immunodeficiency. Regarding the study as a whole: Links between repertoire features and CVID complications were heterogeneity-limited. Common variable immunodeficiency TCR beta sequences reportedly had fewer deletions and N-nucleotide insertions. The cause of increased CVID clonality remains unclear without subpopulation sequencing.

Germline CDR1 is SNHLY and CDR2 is FYNNEI. This CDR3 has 15 residues. Trimming stripped 8 bases from V and 0 bases from J, with 16 bases between. This clone was detected ten times or more. Its specificity is not known. The missing CDR3 end, 3 residues past where the read stops, is filled in from the germline J gene. Clones were sequenced by immunoSEQ multiplex PCR, and TCRdb holds only the in-frame ones, with some missing. The sample yields about 39,000 clones, without any singletons. The rearrangement joins TRBV2 to TRBJ2-5; D is possibly TRBD2 (5 bases). The receptor comes from a person aged 18 to 75 in good health. Specimen: peripheral blood mononuclear cells. CDR3 bases read: TGTGCCAGCTCGCAGAATGGACTGTACCAAGAGACC. It specifies CASSQNGLYQET. The complete CDR3 protein is CASSQNGLYQETQYF.